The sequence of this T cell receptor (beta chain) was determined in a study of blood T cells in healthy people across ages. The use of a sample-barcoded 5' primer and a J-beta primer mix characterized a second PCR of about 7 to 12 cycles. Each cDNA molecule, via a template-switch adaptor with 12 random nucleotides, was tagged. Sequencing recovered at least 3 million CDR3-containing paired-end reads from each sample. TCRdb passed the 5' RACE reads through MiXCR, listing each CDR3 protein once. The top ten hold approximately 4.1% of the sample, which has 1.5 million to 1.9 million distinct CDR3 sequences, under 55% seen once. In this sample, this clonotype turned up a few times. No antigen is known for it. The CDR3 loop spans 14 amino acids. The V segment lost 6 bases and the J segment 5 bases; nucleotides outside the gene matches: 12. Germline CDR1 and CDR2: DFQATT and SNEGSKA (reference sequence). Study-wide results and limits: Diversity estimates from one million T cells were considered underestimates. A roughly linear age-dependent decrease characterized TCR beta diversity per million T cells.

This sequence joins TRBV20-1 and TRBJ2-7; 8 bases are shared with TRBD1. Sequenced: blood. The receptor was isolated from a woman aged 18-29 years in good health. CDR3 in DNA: TGCAGTGCCCCGTCCTACAGGGGGTCCAACGAGCAGTACTTC. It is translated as CSAPSYRGSNEQYF.